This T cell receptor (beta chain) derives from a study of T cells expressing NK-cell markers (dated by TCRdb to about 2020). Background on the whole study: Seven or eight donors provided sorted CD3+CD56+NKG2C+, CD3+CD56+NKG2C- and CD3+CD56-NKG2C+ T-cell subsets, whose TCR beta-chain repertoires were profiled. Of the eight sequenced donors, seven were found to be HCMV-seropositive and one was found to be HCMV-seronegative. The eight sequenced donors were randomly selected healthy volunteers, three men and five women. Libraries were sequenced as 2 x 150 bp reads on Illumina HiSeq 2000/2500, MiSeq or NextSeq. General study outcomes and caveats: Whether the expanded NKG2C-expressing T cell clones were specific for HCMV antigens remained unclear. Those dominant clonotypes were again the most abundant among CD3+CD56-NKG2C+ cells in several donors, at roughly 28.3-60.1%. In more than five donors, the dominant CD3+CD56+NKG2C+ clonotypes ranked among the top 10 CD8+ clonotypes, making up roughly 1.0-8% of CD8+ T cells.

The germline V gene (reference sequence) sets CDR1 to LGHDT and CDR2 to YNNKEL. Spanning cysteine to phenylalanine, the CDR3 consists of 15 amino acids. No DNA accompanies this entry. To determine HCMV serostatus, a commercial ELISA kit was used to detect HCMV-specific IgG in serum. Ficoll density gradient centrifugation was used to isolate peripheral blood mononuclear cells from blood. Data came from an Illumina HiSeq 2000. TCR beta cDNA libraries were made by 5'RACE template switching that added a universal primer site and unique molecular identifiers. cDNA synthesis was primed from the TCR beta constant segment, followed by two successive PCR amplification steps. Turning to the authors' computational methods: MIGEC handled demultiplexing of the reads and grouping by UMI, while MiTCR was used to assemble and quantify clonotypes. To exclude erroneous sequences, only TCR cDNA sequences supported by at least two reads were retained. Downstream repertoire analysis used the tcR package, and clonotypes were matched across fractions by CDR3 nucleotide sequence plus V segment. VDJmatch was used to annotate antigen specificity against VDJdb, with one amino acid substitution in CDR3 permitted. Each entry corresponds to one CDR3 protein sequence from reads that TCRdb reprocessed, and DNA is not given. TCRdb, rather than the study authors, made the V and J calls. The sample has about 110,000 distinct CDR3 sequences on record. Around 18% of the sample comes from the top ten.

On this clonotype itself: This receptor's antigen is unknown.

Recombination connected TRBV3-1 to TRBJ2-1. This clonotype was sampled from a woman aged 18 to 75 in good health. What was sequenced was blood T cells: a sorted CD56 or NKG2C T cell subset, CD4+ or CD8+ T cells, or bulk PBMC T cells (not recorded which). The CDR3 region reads CASSATGSSYNEQFF.